The 16 T cell receptor beta chains given below trace back to one sample, sequenced in a study of blood T cell repertoires in COVID-19. Clones were sequenced by immunoSEQ multiplex PCR, and TCRdb holds only the in-frame ones, with some missing. The table lists roughly 110,000 clones, 81% of them singletons, with about 10% in the top ten. The sequenced sample consisted of peripheral blood. These receptor sequences come from a human donor in a cohort sampled during active COVID-19.

The chain carries TRBV7-2 and TRBJ1-1, with D perhaps matching TRBD1 (5 bases). CDR3 length: 14 residues. V lost 5 bases, J lost 0 bases, and 10 bases lay in between. Looked up from germline, CDR1 is SGHTA and CDR2 is FQGNSA. This CDR3 is CASSALTVNTEAFF. The DNA for the CDR3 is TGTGCCAGCAGCGCCCTGACAGTGAACACTGAAGCTTTCTTT.

This clone appeared once. This chain connects TRBV25-1 to TRBJ1-5, with 7 bases that match TRBD1. The CDR3 loop spans 16 amino acids. Germline assignment: CDR1 MGHDK and CDR2 SYGVNS. J was trimmed by 1 base and V by 5 bases; bases with no gene match: 8. CDR3 loop: CASSTGTALSNQPQHF. The CDR3 coding sequence is TGTGCCAGCAGTACCGGGACAGCCCTGAGCAATCAGCCCCAGCATTTT.

The V gene is TRBV27, the J gene TRBJ1-5; D may be TRBD1 (5 bases). The V gene's germline CDR1 is MNHEY and CDR2 SMNVEV (reference sequence). Deletions cut 5 bases from V and 1 base from J, with 6 bases between. The CDR3 has 13 residues. CDR3 coding DNA: TGTGCCAGCAGTAGGGGAAGCAATCAGCCCCAGCATTTT. This translates into CASSRGSNQPQHF.

This rearrangement joins TRBV19 to TRBJ1-1, with D uncertain. The germline V gene has CDR1 LNHDA and CDR2 SQIVND (reference sequence). Trimming took 1 base from V and 1 from J, leaving 4 bases between them. The CDR3 spans 13 residues. This chain's CDR3 is CASSIAQNTEAFF. CDR3 sequence (DNA): TGTGCCAGTAGTATAGCACAGAACACTGAAGCTTTCTTT.

This clone was counted a single time. This chain links TRBV3-1 (or the pseudogene TRBV3-2) with TRBJ1-2, with 8 bases matching TRBD1. V lost 5 bases and J lost 2; bases outside the gene matches: 7. The CDR3 consists of 15 residues. Per the germline V gene, CDR1 is LGHDT and CDR2 is YNNKEL (reference sequence). CDR3 region: CASSSVTGENYGYTF. The CDR3 DNA reads as TGTGCCAGCAGCTCAGTGACAGGGGAGAACTATGGCTACACCTTC.

The chain employs TRBV15 and TRBJ2-2; D possibly corresponds to TRBD1 (6 bases). The V end was cut by 1 base, the J end by 7 bases, with 10 bases between. This CDR3 has 14 amino acids. Germline CDR1 is LNHNV and CDR2 is YYDKDF (reference sequence). Here the CDR3 reads CATSRVQGSGELFF. The CDR3 bases are TGTGCCACCAGCAGAGTACAGGGAAGCGGGGAGCTGTTTTTT.

The gene calls are TRBV10-3 and TRBJ1-1, with D tentatively TRBD1 (6 bases). Trimming cost V 6 bases and J 1 base, with 9 bases left between them. Germline V CDR1 and CDR2: ENHRY, SYGVKD. The CDR3 runs to 13 residues. The CDR3 DNA reads TGTGCCATCAGCAAAGGGGGGAACACTGAAGCTTTCTTT. Translation gives CAISKGGNTEAFF.

This clone was seen a single time. V and J are TRBV4-1 and TRBJ1-6, with a tentative D call TRBD1 (6 bases). This CDR3 spans 16 amino acids. Germline V lookup: CDR1 MGHRA, CDR2 YSYEKL. The V end was cut by 1 base, the J end by 8 bases, with 15 bases between. DNA of the CDR3: TGCGCCAGCAGCCAAGTCGAGGGGGTAAGGTATTCACCCCTCCACTTT. It codes for CASSQVEGVRYSPLHF.

The V and J genes are TRBV5-6 and TRBJ1-3; tentative D call: TRBD1 (5 bases). This CDR3 has 14 amino acids. Germline loops: CDR1 SGHDT, CDR2 YYEEEE. V shed 4 bases and J shed 0 bases, with 8 bases lying between them. The chain's CDR3 is CASSLRGSGNTIYF. In DNA form, the CDR3 reads TGTGCCAGCAGCCTAAGGGGCTCTGGAAACACCATATATTTT.

The chain is built from TRBV10-3 and TRBJ2-2, with D perhaps TRBD1 (5 bases). This CDR3 contains 12 residues. CDR1 ENHRY and CDR2 SYGVKD come from the germline V gene. Trimming shortened V by 6 bases and J by 4 bases, and 6 bases separated the two germline ends. The CDR3 nucleotides read TGTGCCATCAGCAGGGCCACCGGGGAGCTGTTTTTT. It codes for CAISRATGELFF.

In this sample, this clone turned up once. The genes are TRBV2 and TRBJ2-4; TRBD1 aligns across 9 bases. J gave up 11 bases and V 3 bases, and 5 bases lay outside the gene matches. The CDR3 covers 13 residues. CDR1 and CDR2 (germline): SNHLY, FYNNEI. CDR3 amino acids: CASSEGQGLVQYF. The CDR3 DNA is TGTGCCAGCAGTGAGGGACAGGGCTTGGTTCAGTACTTC.

The V and J genes are TRBV9 and TRBJ1-2; TRBD1 matches 7 bases. V lost 0 bases, J lost 3 bases, and 2 bases stayed unmatched. This CDR3 has 14 amino acids. Germline assignment: CDR1 SGDLS and CDR2 YYNGEE. The CDR3 region is CASSVAGTDYGYTF. The CDR3 DNA sequence: TGTGCCAGCAGCGTAGCAGGGACAGACTATGGCTACACCTTC.

The rearrangement links TRBV5-1 to TRBJ2-7; 8 bases are a match to TRBD1. V trimming: 0 bases; J trimming: 5 bases; junction bases outside the gene matches: 10. The CDR3 loop spans 16 amino acids. Germline V gene sequence: CDR1 SGHRS, CDR2 YFSETQ. CDR3 DNA: TGCGCCAGCAGCTTGGGGACAGGGAGACGTCCCGACGAGCAGTACTTC. Protein product: CASSLGTGRRPDEQYF.

The rearrangement uses TRBV28 and TRBJ2-5, with 12 bases aligning to TRBD2. V was pared by 10 bases and J by 2 bases, with 5 bases of the junction left unmatched. Germline V gene data show CDR1 as MDHEN and CDR2 as SYDVKM. CDR3 size: 14 residues. CDR3 in DNA: TGTGCCACGACTAGCGGGAGAGGACAAGAGACCCAGTACTTC. This sequence encodes CATTSGRGQETQYF.

This clone has only a few counts. This chain uses TRBV6-2 or TRBV6-3 with TRBJ1-1, with D unclear. Germline CDR1 MNHEY, CDR2 SVGEGT. V was pared by 4 bases and J by 8 bases, with 8 bases between. There are 11 residues in the CDR3. The CDR3 loop is CASSWAREAFF. The CDR3 DNA sequence: TGTGCCAGCAGTTGGGCCAGGGAAGCTTTCTTT.

The V and J genes are TRBV29-1 and TRBJ2-5; 7 bases agree with TRBD1. The ends lost 7 bases at V and 6 bases at J; junction bases unmatched: 5. CDR1 SQVTM and CDR2 ANQGSEA come from the germline V gene. CDR3 size: 11 residues. In DNA form, the CDR3 reads TGCAGCGCAGACAGGGTACAGACCCAGTACTTC. As protein: CSADRVQTQYF.